This T cell receptor beta chain was documented in a study of CD8+CD57+ T cells in acquired aplastic anemia. At the level of the study: Each DNA sample taken from sorted CD4+ and CD8+ cells came to roughly 3.5 ug on average. The study's findings and limits: Overlapping CD8+ CDR3 repertoires of patients and controls contained approximately 28 shared sequences.

Previously, flow cytometry had revealed CD8+CD57+ cell expansion in the patients chosen for sequencing. Severe acquired aplastic anemia affected all patients. The CDR3 loop spans 15 amino acids. Trimming pared 5 bases from V and 2 bases from J, leaving 16 bases between. CDR1 and CDR2 from the germline V gene are SGHNT and YENEEA. Genomic DNA acted as the template from which TCR beta VDJ combination and CDR3 sequence profiling were carried out. Each CDR3 protein is one row after TCRdb ran MiXCR on the reads. The sample consists of around 500,000 distinct CDR3 sequences, 25% to 40% of them appearing once. Details on this clonotype: Its antigen is as yet unknown.

Sequenced sample: sorted CD4+, CD8+, or CD8+CD57+ T cells (not recorded which) from PBMCs. V and J are TRBV11-3 and TRBJ2-7; D gene ambiguous. The clonotype was recovered from a human donor with aplastic anemia. The CDR3: CASSPNYWEAYEQYF. The CDR3 DNA follows: TGTGCCAGCAGCCCAAATTACTGGGAAGCCTACGAGCAGTACTTC.